This TCR beta chain came from a study of T cells after yellow fever vaccination. Study conclusions and caveats: Among all clonotypes, a small share was observed in both CD4 and CD8 compartments. Most clones from primary vaccination resurfaced after the booster (around 97% CD4, 75% to 90% CD8).

Synthesis of TCR cDNA relied on 5'RACE template switching, which attached a universal primer site and UMIs. TCRdb used MiXCR to reprocess the 5' RACE reads, holding one entry per CDR3 protein. The table shows approximately 240,000 distinct CDR3 sequences, with roughly 4% occurring only once. This clonotype was seen repeatedly, ten times or more. Its matching antigen is unknown. The sample consisted of PBMCs, taken 15 days after the yellow fever booster vaccination. The TCR originated in a man between 18 and 35 years old who received the YFV17D yellow fever vaccine.

The CDR3 region has the DNA TGCAGTGCTAGTCCTAGCGGGGGGGCCCAAGAGACCCAGTACTTC. This codes for CSASPSGGAQETQYF. The J gene is TRBJ2-5, the V gene TRBV20-1, with 12 bases identical to TRBD2. Germline CDR1 is DFQATT and CDR2 is SNEGSKA (reference sequence). The V gene end was trimmed by 3 bases and the J gene end by 1 base; junction bases not matched to a gene: 3. The CDR3 is made up of 15 amino acids.